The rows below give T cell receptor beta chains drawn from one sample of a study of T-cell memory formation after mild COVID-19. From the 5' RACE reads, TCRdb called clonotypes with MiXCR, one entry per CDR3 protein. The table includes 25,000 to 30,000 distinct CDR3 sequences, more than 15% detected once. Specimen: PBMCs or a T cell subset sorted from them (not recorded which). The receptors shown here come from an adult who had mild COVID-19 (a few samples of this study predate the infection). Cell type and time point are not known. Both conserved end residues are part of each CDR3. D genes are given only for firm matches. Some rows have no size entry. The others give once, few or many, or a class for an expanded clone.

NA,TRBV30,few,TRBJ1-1,CAWSPPYGLNTEAFF,TGTGCCTGGAGCCCGCCATACGGCCTCAACACTGAAGCTTTCTTT
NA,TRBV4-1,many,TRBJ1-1,CASSQDRPTEAFF,TGCGCCAGCAGCCAAGATAGGCCCACTGAAGCTTTCTTT
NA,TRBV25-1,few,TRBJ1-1,CASTDQQVRTEAFF,TGTGCCAGCACCGACCAGCAGGTTAGAACTGAAGCTTTCTTT
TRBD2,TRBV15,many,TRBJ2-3,CATSTRFPKAGGGPDTQYF,TGTGCCACCAGCACAAGGTTCCCGAAGGCGGGGGGGGGACCAGATACGCAGTATTTT
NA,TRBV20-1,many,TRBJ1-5,CSARPGSRNQPQHF,TGCAGTGCTAGACCGGGGTCAAGGAATCAGCCCCAGCATTTT
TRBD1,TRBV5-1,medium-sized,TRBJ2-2,CASSWDSNTGELFF,TGCGCCAGCAGCTGGGACAGCAACACCGGGGAGCTGTTTTTT
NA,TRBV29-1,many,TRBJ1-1,CSVGRVTNTEAFF,TGCAGCGTTGGAAGGGTCACGAACACTGAAGCTTTCTTT
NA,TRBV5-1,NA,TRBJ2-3,CASSQNSGTDTQYF,TGCGCCAGCAGCCAAAATTCGGGCACAGATACGCAGTATTTT
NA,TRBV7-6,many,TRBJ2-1,CASSPRHSSVALYNEQFF,TGTGCCAGCAGTCCACGCCACAGTTCGGTGGCCTTGTACAATGAGCAGTTCTTC
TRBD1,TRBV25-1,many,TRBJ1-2,CASRPAPGQGALDGYTF,TGTGCCAGCCGTCCCGCCCCGGGACAGGGGGCGCTTGATGGCTACACCTTC
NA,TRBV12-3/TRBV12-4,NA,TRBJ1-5,CASTPTGPNQPQHF,TGTGCCAGCACCCCTACAGGACCTAATCAGCCCCAGCATTTT
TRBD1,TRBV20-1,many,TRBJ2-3,CSAKTGRADTQYF,TGCAGTGCAAAGACAGGGCGGGCAGATACGCAGTATTTT
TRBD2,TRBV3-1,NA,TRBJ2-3,CASSPLAGVLDTQYF,TGTGCCAGCAGCCCACTAGCGGGAGTCTTGGATACGCAGTATTTT
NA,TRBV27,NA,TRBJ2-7,CASREGAAVYYEQYF,TGTGCCAGCAGGGAGGGGGCGGCAGTTTATTACGAGCAGTACTTC
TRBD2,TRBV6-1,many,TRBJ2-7,CASSDNVAGGREQYF,TGTGCCAGCAGTGATAATGTGGCGGGGGGAAGAGAGCAGTACTTC
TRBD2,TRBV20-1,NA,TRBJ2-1,CSARASLVPGGGPNEQFF,TGCAGTGCTAGAGCATCCCTCGTTCCTGGCGGGGGGCCTAATGAGCAGTTCTTC
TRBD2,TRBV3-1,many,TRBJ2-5,CASTASGATQYF,TGTGCCAGCACTGCAAGCGGGGCGACCCAGTACTTC
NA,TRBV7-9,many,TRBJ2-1,CASNRGVLNGEQFF,TGTGCCAGCAACCGCGGGGTACTAAACGGGGAGCAGTTCTTC
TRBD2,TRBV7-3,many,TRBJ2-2,CASSFRRGAGELFF,TGTGCCAGCAGCTTTCGGCGGGGGGCCGGGGAGCTGTTTTTT
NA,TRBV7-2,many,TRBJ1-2,CASKPQGYGYTF,TGTGCCAGCAAACCACAGGGTTATGGCTACACCTTC
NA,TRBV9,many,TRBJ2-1,CASSVVSVLHSEQFF,TGTGCCAGCAGCGTAGTCTCGGTACTCCACAGTGAGCAGTTCTTC
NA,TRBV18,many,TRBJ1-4,CASSLFRGGEKLFF,TGTGCCAGCTCACTCTTCCGAGGCGGGGAAAAACTGTTTTTT
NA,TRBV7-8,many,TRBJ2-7,CASSSGVLYEQYF,TGTGCCAGCAGCTCCGGGGTGCTCTACGAGCAGTACTTC
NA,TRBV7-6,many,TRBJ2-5,CASSRGLGTGETQYF,TGTGCCAGCAGCCGGGGGTTGGGGACGGGAGAGACCCAGTACTTC
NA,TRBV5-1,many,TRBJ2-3,CASSLGAASTDTQYF,TGCGCCAGCAGCTTGGGGGCGGCTAGCACAGATACGCAGTATTTT
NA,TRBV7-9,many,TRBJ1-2,CASRPDGYYGYTF,TGTGCCAGCAGGCCTGACGGTTACTATGGCTACACCTTC
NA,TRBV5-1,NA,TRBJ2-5,CASSLVATVQETQYF,TGCGCCAGCAGCTTGGTTGCCACAGTACAAGAGACCCAGTACTTC
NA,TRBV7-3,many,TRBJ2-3,CASSLGVRTDTQYF,TGTGCCAGCAGCTTAGGGGTCCGCACAGATACGCAGTATTTT
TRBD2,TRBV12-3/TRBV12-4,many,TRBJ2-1,CASRSAGGAGIF,TGTGCCAGCAGGAGCGCGGGGGGAGCAGGGATCTTC
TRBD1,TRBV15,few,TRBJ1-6,CATSRRDRGSNSPLHF,TGTGCCACCAGCCGCCGGGACAGGGGTTCCAATTCACCCCTCCACTTT
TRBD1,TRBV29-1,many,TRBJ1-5,CSVGGQGGQPQHF,TGCAGCGTTGGGGGACAGGGTGGCCAGCCCCAGCATTTT
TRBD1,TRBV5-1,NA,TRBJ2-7,CASSFPGTGGDEQYF,TGCGCCAGCAGCTTCCCCGGGACAGGGGGCGACGAGCAGTACTTC
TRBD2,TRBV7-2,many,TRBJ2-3,CASSLALAGRTDTQYF,TGTGCCAGCAGCTTAGCCCTAGCGGGGCGTACAGATACGCAGTATTTT
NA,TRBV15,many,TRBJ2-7,CATSRDTGGGYEQYF,TGTGCCACCAGCAGAGATACAGGGGGGGGCTACGAGCAGTACTTC
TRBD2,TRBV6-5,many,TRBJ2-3,CASSYSGTRADTQYF,TGTGCCAGCAGTTATTCCGGGACTAGGGCAGATACGCAGTATTTT
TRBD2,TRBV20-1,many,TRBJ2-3,CSAIGTSGRGATGDTQYF,TGCAGTGCTATAGGGACTAGCGGGAGAGGGGCCACTGGAGATACGCAGTATTTT
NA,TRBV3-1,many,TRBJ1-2,CASSQRDLAGYGYTF,TGTGCCAGCAGCCAAAGGGACTTAGCGGGGTATGGCTACACCTTC
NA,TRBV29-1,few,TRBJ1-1,CSVVRQPEAFF,TGCAGCGTTGTGAGGCAGCCTGAAGCTTTCTTT
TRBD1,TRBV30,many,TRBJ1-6,CAWSVLAGGSPLHF,TGTGCCTGGAGTGTATTGGCAGGGGGTTCACCCCTCCACTTT
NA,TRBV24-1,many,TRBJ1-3,CATSDVGNTIYF,TGTGCCACCAGTGATGTCGGAAACACCATATATTTT
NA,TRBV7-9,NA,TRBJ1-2,CASTTLVRAGKVYGYTF,TGTGCCAGCACCACCCTCGTCCGGGCAGGGAAAGTCTATGGCTACACCTTC
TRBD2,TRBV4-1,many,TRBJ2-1,CASSQVVEGTNNEQFF,TGCGCCAGCAGCCAAGTCGTTGAGGGGACTAACAATGAGCAGTTCTTC
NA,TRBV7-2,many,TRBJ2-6,CASSLAPRRVSGANVLTF,TGTGCCAGCAGCTTAGCGCCGCGGCGGGTCTCTGGGGCCAACGTCCTGACTTTC
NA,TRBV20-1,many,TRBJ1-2,CSADGPANYGYTF,TGCAGTGCGGACGGTCCAGCTAACTATGGCTACACCTTC
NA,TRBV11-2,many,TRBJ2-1,CASSLDRYNEQFF,TGTGCCAGCAGCTTGGACAGATACAATGAGCAGTTCTTC
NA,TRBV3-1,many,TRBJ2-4,CASSQGLLAKNIQYF,TGTGCCAGCAGCCAAGGACTTTTAGCCAAAAACATTCAGTACTTC
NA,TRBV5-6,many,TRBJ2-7,CASSLGQLHYEQYF,TGTGCCAGCAGCTTGGGACAGCTCCACTACGAGCAGTACTTC
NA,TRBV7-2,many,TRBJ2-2,CASSVGSYTGELFF,TGTGCCAGCAGCGTAGGGTCCTACACCGGGGAGCTGTTTTTT
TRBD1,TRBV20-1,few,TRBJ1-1,CSARPGQGRLMAFF,TGCAGTGCTAGGCCGGGACAGGGTCGGCTCATGGCTTTCTTT
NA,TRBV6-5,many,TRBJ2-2,CASADSGSGTGELFF,TGTGCCAGTGCCGACTCCGGCTCAGGCACCGGGGAGCTGTTTTTT
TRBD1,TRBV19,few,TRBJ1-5,CASSTRGQGRTQHF,TGTGCCAGTAGTACAAGGGGACAGGGCCGAACCCAGCATTTT